This T cell receptor (beta chain) originates from a study of cytomegalovirus exposure and HLA in healthy donors. The CDR3 has 12 residues. CDR1 is KGHSH, CDR2 LQKENI, per germline. Vbeta (60) and Jbeta (13) primers were used in the PCR. Data came from immunoSEQ multiplex PCR; TCRdb stores just in-frame clones and leaves some out. This table has some 120,000 clones, roughly 80% appearing once. With regard to this clone: A junction boundary mismatches the germline segment, possibly from a read error.

The chain couples TRBV18 to TRBJ2-2; unclear D gene. The sequencing sample was made of PBMCs. The sequence derives from a man younger than 40 in good health and CMV-seronegative. The CDR3 nucleotides read TGTGGCAGCTCACTCCTCACCGGGGAGCTGTTTTTT. Residues: CGSSLLTGELFF.